This TCR beta chain was captured by sequencing in a study of T-cell memory formation after mild COVID-19. In the study overall: In these data, TCR clusters were largely donor specific.

This clonotype has ten or more counts. Each CDR3 protein gets one entry after TCRdb re-called the 5' RACE reads with MiXCR. The data contain about 320,000 distinct CDR3 sequences, roughly an eighth of them singletons. The germline V gene has CDR1 LGHNA and CDR2 YNFKEQ. The ends were cut back, 1 base at V and 3 bases at J, with 18 bases in the middle. The CDR3 length is 17 residues. V and J are TRBV4-2 and TRBJ1-1; D remains ambiguous. The clonotype was recovered from a young man who had mild COVID-19 (a few samples of this study predate the infection). Cell type and time point are not known. Sequencing was performed on PBMCs or a T cell subset sorted from them (not recorded which). CDR3 DNA: TGTGCCAGCAGCCAAGGGAGTGGATGGGTTAGAGACACTGAAGCTTTCTTT. Translating gives CASSQGSGWVRDTEAFF.